These 13 T cell receptor beta chains came from one sample sequenced in a study of blood T cell repertoires in COVID-19. Profiled with immunoSEQ multiplex PCR; TCRdb holds only in-frame clones, not every one. The sample includes some 130,000 clones, over 80% of them seen just once. The sample consisted of peripheral blood. These receptors originate from a man between 65 and 85 years old with acute or convalescent COVID-19.

This clone has just one count. The chain joins TRBV13 to TRBJ2-3; 12 bases line up with TRBD2. Trimming removed 3 bases from V and 0 bases from J; junction bases left unmatched: 4. Germline loops: CDR1 PRHDT, CDR2 FYEKMQ (reference sequence). This CDR3 comprises 17 residues. The CDR3 loop is CASSFLTSGGSTDTQYF. The CDR3 DNA follows: TGTGCCAGCAGCTTCCTGACTAGCGGGGGCAGCACAGATACGCAGTATTTT.

This chain's CDR3 is CASSQGRRDEQFF. The CDR3 nucleotides are TGTGCCAGCAGCCAAGGGAGGAGGGACGAGCAGTTCTTC. This rearrangement joins TRBV3-1 (or the pseudogene TRBV3-2) to TRBJ2-1; perhaps TRBD2 as D (6 bases). This CDR3 is built from 13 residues. The germline V and J ends were trimmed by 1 base and 10 bases, with 11 bases remaining between them. The germline V gene has CDR1 LGHDT and CDR2 YNNKEL (reference sequence).

The chain employs TRBV7-9 and TRBJ1-2; 7 bases align to TRBD1. J lost 6 bases, V lost 5 bases, and 3 bases had no gene match. CDR3 size: 12 residues. Per the germline V gene, CDR1 is SEHNR and CDR2 is FQNEAQ (reference sequence). The CDR3 spells CASSRDSHGYTF. Written as DNA, the CDR3 is TGTGCCAGCAGCCGGGACAGCCATGGCTACACCTTC. Full variable domain (missing parts from reference TRBV7-9 and TRBJ1-2): DTGVSQNPRHKITKRGQNVTFRCDPISEHNRLYWYRQTLGQGPEFLTYFQNEAQLEKSRLLSDRFSAERPKGSFSTLEIQRTEQGDSAMYLCASSRDSHGYTFGSGTRLTVV.

The V gene is TRBV7-6, the J gene TRBJ2-5; TRBD1 aligns across 7 bases. Germline values: CDR1 SGHVS, CDR2 FNYEAQ. The CDR3 is 16 residues long. J lost 2 bases, V lost 4 bases, and 10 bases had no gene match. The CDR3 nucleotides read TGTGCCAGCAGCTCCACCGGGACAGCTCTTCAAGAGACCCAGTACTTC. It specifies CASSSTGTALQETQYF.

The gene calls are TRBV9 and TRBJ2-6, with no clear D. From germline, CDR1 is SGDLS and CDR2 YYNGEE. This CDR3 is 15 amino acids long. With 0 bases removed from V and 0 bases from J, the gap between germline ends came to 4 bases. The CDR3 nucleotides are TGTGCCAGCAGCGTAGGTCACTCTGGGGCCAACGTCCTGACTTTC. This translates into CASSVGHSGANVLTF.

This clone has only a few counts. The chain is built from TRBV28 and TRBJ2-4; D uncertain. CDR1 and CDR2 from the germline V gene are MDHEN and SYDVKM. Trimming took off 5 bases at V and 8 bases at J, with 13 bases between the two ends. The CDR3 has 13 residues. The CDR3 sequence is CASSLVDTHIQYF. The CDR3 DNA follows: TGTGCCAGCAGTCTTGTTGACACTCACATTCAGTACTTC.

This clone was seen more than once but under ten times. The chain links TRBV19 to TRBJ1-6; a possible D gene is TRBD1 (5 bases). V was clipped by 3 bases and J by 6 bases, with 9 bases between them. Germline V CDR1 and CDR2: LNHDA, SQIVND (reference sequence). This CDR3 has 14 residues. The CDR3 sequence is CASSIRQGNSPLHF. As DNA, the CDR3 is TGTGCCAGTAGTATCCGGCAGGGTAATTCACCCCTCCACTTT.

The chain uses TRBV4-1 and TRBJ2-1; TRBD2 matches 10 bases. Losses at the gene ends were 0 bases for V and 8 bases for J; bases not matched to a gene: 7. CDR3 length: 16 amino acids. CDR1 and CDR2 (germline): MGHRA, YSYEKL. CDR3 loop: CASSQEQRGGRYEQFF. CDR3 DNA sequence: TGCGCCAGCAGCCAAGAACAGCGGGGGGGCAGGTATGAGCAGTTCTTC.

The V gene is TRBV2, the J gene TRBJ2-5; maybe TRBD1 (6 bases). The CDR3 runs 14 residues. Germline V CDR1 and CDR2: SNHLY, FYNNEI. V was pared by 8 bases and J by 4 bases, with 17 bases between. The CDR3 bases are TGTGCCAGCGAACAACAGGGTGGGGGAGAGACCCAGTACTTC. Translating it yields CASEQQGGGETQYF.

The genes are TRBV5-1 and TRBJ2-5, with 9 bases lining up with TRBD1. The germline V gene has CDR1 SGHRS and CDR2 YFSETQ. Losses at the gene ends were 3 bases for V and 2 bases for J; bases not matched to a gene: 2. The length of the CDR3 is 14 residues. This CDR3 reads CASSSGTGQETQYF. DNA for the CDR3: TGCGCCAGCAGCTCCGGGACAGGGCAAGAGACCCAGTACTTC.

This sequence joins TRBV6-4 and TRBJ2-2; the match to TRBD1 covers 11 bases. The germline V gene encodes CDR1 MRHNA and CDR2 SNTAGT. The V and J ends lost 4 bases and 0 bases, in that order; junction bases with no gene match: 1. CDR3 size: 16 residues. DNA for the CDR3: TGTGCCAGCAGTGTGGGACAGGGGGCGAACACCGGGGAGCTGTTTTTT. Amino acid sequence: CASSVGQGANTGELFF.

The chain uses TRBV6-5 and TRBJ1-2, with 10 bases that match TRBD1. Germline assignment: CDR1 MNHEY and CDR2 SVGAGI. Germline trimming cut 3 bases from V and 5 bases from J; bases unmatched to any gene: 9. The CDR3 extends over 16 amino acids. The CDR3 loop is CASSYTRTGGGYGYTF. CDR3 nucleotide sequence: TGTGCCAGCAGTTATACACGGACAGGGGGTGGGTATGGCTACACCTTC.

This clone is a singleton in its sample. The rearrangement joins TRBV12-3 or TRBV12-4 to TRBJ2-2, with D possibly matching TRBD2 (6 bases). V was cut by 2 bases and J by 6 bases, with 7 bases left in between. The CDR3 covers 13 residues. The CDR3 DNA is TGTGCCAGCAGTTTAAGGGACTCCGGGGAGCTGTTTTTT. This gives the protein CASSLRDSGELFF.